These 8 T cell receptor beta chains came from one sample sequenced in a study of cytomegalovirus exposure and HLA in healthy donors. A multiplex PCR was run with 60 Vbeta primers and 13 Jbeta primers. Clones were sequenced by immunoSEQ multiplex PCR, and TCRdb holds only the in-frame ones, with some missing. The sample has just over 150,000 clones, about 85% seen once. Material for sequencing was PBMCs. The receptors shown here come from a woman aged 18-35 years in good health and CMV-seronegative.

The rearrangement links TRBV27 to TRBJ1-2, with D possibly matching TRBD1 (6 bases). Trimming removed 3 bases from V and 4 bases from J, with 12 bases in between. CDR3 length equals 14 residues. Germline V CDR1 and CDR2: MNHEY, SMNVEV (reference sequence). CDR3 nucleotide sequence: TGTGCCAGCAGTTTGGCTGGGGGCGGCTATGGCTACACCTTC. Protein sequence: CASSLAGGGYGYTF.

V usage is TRBV4-1 and J usage is TRBJ1-3; no clear D gene. V was pared by 3 bases and J by 0 bases, with 21 bases between. CDR1 is MGHRA and CDR2 is YSYEKL in the germline V gene. The CDR3 spans 19 residues. The CDR3 protein is CASSHSANPDLVSGNTIYF. The CDR3, as DNA: TGCGCCAGCAGCCATAGCGCCAACCCAGATTTGGTCTCTGGAAACACCATATATTTT.

The rearrangement joins TRBV4-2 to TRBJ2-3, with 8 bases aligning to TRBD2. From germline, CDR1 is LGHNA and CDR2 YNFKEQ. J gave up 6 bases and V 0 bases, and 5 bases lay outside the gene matches. This CDR3 has 15 amino acids. CDR3 DNA: TGTGCCAGCAGCCAAGACCAGCGGGAGAGGGATACGCAGTATTTT. Its translation is CASSQDQRERDTQYF.

The genes are TRBV11-1 and TRBJ2-1; 10 bases agree with TRBD2. V gave up 5 bases and J gave up 8 bases; unmatched junction bases: 9. The CDR3 has 15 residues. Germline values: CDR1 SGHAT, CDR2 FQDESV (reference sequence). Written as DNA, the CDR3 is TGTGCCAGCAGCCGCAGACTAGCGGGTGGAGATGAGCAGTTCTTC. Protein product: CASSRRLAGGDEQFF.

The chain has TRBV18 and TRBJ2-1; 11 bases are a match to TRBD2. CDR1 is KGHSH, CDR2 LQKENI, per germline. Germline trimming cut 1 base from V and 9 bases from J; bases unmatched to any gene: 8. The length of the CDR3 is 16 residues. CDR3 in amino acids: CASSPRVTSGTGEQFF. DNA for the CDR3: TGTGCCAGCTCACCACGGGTGACTAGCGGGACAGGTGAGCAGTTCTTC.

The rearrangement uses TRBV2 and TRBJ1-5; possibly TRBD1 for D (5 bases). Per germline, CDR1 SNHLY and CDR2 FYNNEI. The length of the CDR3 is 14 residues. V lost 3 bases to trimming and J lost 4 bases, with 10 bases between them. CDR3 residues: CASSDKEGNQPQHF. DNA of the CDR3: TGTGCCAGCAGTGATAAGGAGGGGAATCAGCCCCAGCATTTT.

This sequence joins TRBV13 and TRBJ2-1; D might be TRBD1 (6 bases). This CDR3 has 14 amino acids. The germline V and J ends were trimmed by 5 bases and 2 bases, with 10 bases remaining between them. Germline CDR1 is PRHDT and CDR2 is FYEKMQ (reference sequence). Here the CDR3 DNA reads TGTGCCAGCAGCGGACAGACCACCTACAATGAGCAGTTCTTC. This translates into CASSGQTTYNEQFF.

The chain uses TRBV28 and TRBJ2-7, with TRBD1 identical over 8 bases. From germline, CDR1 is MDHEN and CDR2 SYDVKM. This CDR3 has 15 amino acids. V was clipped by 4 bases and J by 5 bases; unmatched bases: 10. CDR3 coding DNA: TGTGCCAGCAGTTCGACGGACAGGGTCGTTGACGAGCAGTACTTC. It specifies CASSSTDRVVDEQYF.